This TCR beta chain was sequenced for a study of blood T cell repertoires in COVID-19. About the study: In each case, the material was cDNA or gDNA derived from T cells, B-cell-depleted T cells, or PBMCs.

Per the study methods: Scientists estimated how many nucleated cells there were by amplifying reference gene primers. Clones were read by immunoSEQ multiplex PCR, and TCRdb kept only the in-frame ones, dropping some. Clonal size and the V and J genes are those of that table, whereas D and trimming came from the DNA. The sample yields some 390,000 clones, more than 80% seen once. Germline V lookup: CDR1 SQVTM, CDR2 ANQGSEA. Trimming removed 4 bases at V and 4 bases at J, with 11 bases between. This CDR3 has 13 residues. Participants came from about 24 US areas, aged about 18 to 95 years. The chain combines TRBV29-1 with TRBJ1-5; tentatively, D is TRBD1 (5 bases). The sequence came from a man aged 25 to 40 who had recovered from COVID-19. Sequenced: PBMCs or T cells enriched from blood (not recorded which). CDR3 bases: TGCAGCGTTGCCGGGACTGAGAATCAGCCCCAGCATTTT. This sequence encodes CSVAGTENQPQHF.